A selection of T cell receptor beta chains follows, all from one sample in a study of breast tumors, draining lymph nodes, adjacent tissues. From the multiplex PCR reads, TCRdb called clonotypes with MiXCR, one entry per CDR3 protein. Among 25,000 or so distinct CDR3 sequences listed, 68% were seen once. Source material: tumor-adjacent breast tissue. The receptors here all came from a female donor with breast cancer. Some clones in this sample may be carry-over from other donors' samples. Each CDR3 is given with its conserved first and last residue. D genes are given only for firm matches. Only part of the rows carry a size: once, few, many, or a class if the clone is expanded.

j_call clone_size v_call d_call cdr3_aa cdr3_nt
TRBJ1-2 . TRBV29-1 . CSVGSSGEGGYTF TGCAGCGTTGGATCAAGCGGGGAGGGGGGCTACACCTTC
TRBJ2-2 . TRBV2 TRBD2 CASSVLGGGLSGELFF TGTGCCAGCAGTGTTTTGGGGGGAGGGCTATCTGGGGAGCTGTTTTTT
TRBJ2-1 many TRBV28 . CASRPPGDDNEQFF TGTGCCAGCAGGCCCCCGGGGGATGACAATGAGCAGTTCTTC
TRBJ2-7 . TRBV5-1 . CASSLEGRTSYEQYF TGCGCCAGCAGCTTGGAGGGGAGGACCTCCTACGAGCAGTACTTC
TRBJ1-6 . TRBV12-3/TRBV12-4 TRBD1 CASSPTGVESPLHF TGTGCCAGCAGTCCCACAGGGGTCGAGTCACCCCTCCACTTT
TRBJ2-1 . TRBV20-1 . CSARTSGTYTYNEQFF TGCAGTGCTAGGACTTCCGGGACTTACACCTACAATGAGCAGTTCTTC
TRBJ2-1 many TRBV30 . CAWSSGPPYNEQFF TGTGCCTGGAGTTCAGGGCCCCCTTACAATGAGCAGTTCTTC
TRBJ1-3 medium-sized TRBV20-1 TRBD1 CSARDQGASGNTIYF TGCAGTGCTAGAGATCAGGGGGCTTCTGGAAACACCATATATTTT
TRBJ2-7 . TRBV20-1 . CSARGMRGKYSYEQYF TGCAGTGCTAGAGGAATGCGCGGGAAGTACTCCTACGAGCAGTACTTC
TRBJ2-7 . TRBV12-3/TRBV12-4 . CASSFETGTTYEQYF TGTGCCAGCAGTTTCGAGACAGGAACTACCTACGAGCAGTACTTC
TRBJ2-1 few TRBV5-1 . CASSLDAGRDYEQFF TGCGCCAGCAGCTTGGATGCCGGCAGGGACTATGAGCAGTTCTTC
TRBJ2-3 . TRBV29-1 . CSVEDNGRTRGTDTQYF TGCAGCGTTGAAGATAATGGGAGGACAAGGGGGACAGATACGCAGTATTTT
TRBJ1-2 . TRBV24-1 . CATSDPNMVYGYTF TGTGCCACCAGTGACCCCAATATGGTCTATGGCTACACCTTC
TRBJ2-3 many TRBV25-1 . CASSEGGYTQYF TGTGCCAGCAGTGAAGGGGGCTATACGCAGTATTTT
TRBJ2-7 . TRBV7-9 . CASSLFPGFDEQYF TGTGCCAGCAGCTTATTCCCGGGGTTCGACGAGCAGTACTTC
TRBJ1-3 many TRBV2 . CASSDWGDGNTIYF TGTGCCAGCAGTGATTGGGGAGATGGAAACACCATATATTTT
TRBJ2-7 . TRBV5-5 TRBD2 CASSQGLAGVRYEQYF TGTGCCAGCAGCCAGGGACTAGCGGGAGTTCGCTACGAGCAGTACTTC
TRBJ1-3 . TRBV6-5 . CASNRDAYSGNTIYF TGTGCCAGCAACAGGGACGCATACTCTGGAAACACCATATATTTT
TRBJ2-3 . TRBV7-8 . CASKIGRALISTDTQYF TGTGCCAGCAAAATCGGCAGGGCCCTTATTAGCACAGATACGCAGTATTTT
TRBJ2-2 . TRBV24-1 . CATSEVGYPGELFF TGTGCCACCAGTGAAGTAGGGTACCCCGGGGAGCTGTTTTTT
TRBJ1-3 . TRBV28 . CASSPWTETISGSTIYF TGTGCCAGCAGTCCCTGGACGGAAACTATCTCTGGAAGCACCATATATTTT
TRBJ2-1 . TRBV14 TRBD2 CASSQAGVEREGWQFF TGTGCCAGCAGCCAAGCTGGAGTCGAGCGGGAGGGGTGGCAGTTCTTC
TRBJ1-2 . TRBV20-1 . CSASTGDHGYTF TGCAGTGCTAGCACGGGGGATCATGGCTACACCTTC
TRBJ2-2 medium-sized TRBV15 . CATSRGLGGRLNTGELFF TGTGCCACCAGCAGAGGTCTAGGGGGACGGCTGAACACCGGGGAGCTGTTTTTT
TRBJ1-4 . TRBV5-1 . CASSPGGGHQNEKLFF TGCGCCAGCAGCCCGGGAGGGGGACACCAGAATGAAAAACTGTTTTTT
TRBJ2-1 . TRBV27 TRBD1 CASSFLRQGVRNEQFF TGTGCCAGCAGTTTCTTAAGACAGGGGGTTCGGAATGAGCAGTTCTTC
TRBJ2-5 . TRBV20-1 TRBD2 CSARDVASGLQETQYF TGCAGTGCTAGAGATGTGGCTAGCGGGTTACAAGAGACCCAGTACTTC
TRBJ2-7 . TRBV2 TRBD2 CASRLRVAGGSYEQYF TGTGCCAGCAGGCTCCGGGTAGCGGGAGGATCCTACGAGCAGTACTTC
TRBJ2-3 . TRBV7-3 . CASSLLGPDTQYF TGTGCCAGCAGCTTATTGGGCCCAGATACGCAGTATTTT
TRBJ1-1 . TRBV28 . CASSFLDGMGTGAFF TGTGCCAGCAGTTTCTTGGACGGCATGGGGACTGGAGCTTTCTTT
TRBJ2-5 . TRBV20-1 . CSVTSSGSGGGIQETQYF TGCAGTGTAACTAGCTCCGGTAGCGGAGGAGGGATCCAAGAGACCCAGTACTTC
TRBJ2-5 . TRBV20-1 TRBD2 CSAEGTSGKETQYF TGCAGTGCTGAAGGGACTAGCGGCAAAGAGACCCAGTACTTC
TRBJ2-7 . TRBV10-3 TRBD2 CAISVGLAQYEQYF TGTGCCATCAGTGTGGGACTAGCGCAGTACGAGCAGTACTTC
TRBJ2-7 . TRBV7-2 TRBD1 CASSPRTGYSYEQYF TGTGCCAGCAGCCCCCGGACAGGCTACTCCTACGAGCAGTACTTC
TRBJ2-7 . TRBV20-1 TRBD2 CSARGPGVAGGPYEQYF TGCAGTGCTAGAGGGCCGGGGGTGGCGGGAGGACCCTACGAGCAGTACTTC
TRBJ2-1 many TRBV6-1 . CASSEAPGLEQFF TGTGCCAGCAGTGAGGCTCCAGGGCTTGAGCAGTTCTTC
TRBJ1-5 . TRBV20-1 TRBD1 CSAHDRGNQPQHF TGCAGTGCCCACGACAGGGGCAATCAGCCCCAGCATTTT
TRBJ2-1 . TRBV20-1 TRBD1 CSATDRGRGNEQFF TGCAGTGCTACCGACAGGGGGCGAGGGAATGAGCAGTTCTTC
TRBJ2-1 . TRBV24-1 TRBD1 CATSEPGGSNEQFF TGTGCCACCAGTGAGCCAGGGGGCTCCAATGAGCAGTTCTTC
TRBJ1-3 . TRBV7-8 . CASSPTGRSGNTIYF TGTGCCAGCAGCCCTACAGGGAGGTCTGGAAACACCATATATTTT
TRBJ2-3 . TRBV7-6 TRBD2 CASSYGLAGGQSTDTQYF TGTGCCAGCAGCTACGGACTAGCGGGAGGGCAAAGCACAGATACGCAGTATTTT
TRBJ2-1 . TRBV4-2 . CASSLGQEQFF TGTGCCAGCAGCCTTGGACAAGAGCAGTTCTTC
TRBJ1-2 medium-sized TRBV20-1 TRBD1 CSASVGTGVGYGYTF TGCAGTGCTAGCGTCGGGACAGGGGTGGGCTATGGCTACACCTTC
TRBJ2-3 . TRBV2 . CASSERLARTDTQYF TGTGCCAGCAGTGAAAGGCTAGCTCGCACAGATACGCAGTATTTT
TRBJ2-1 . TRBV20-1 TRBD2 CSGDHLAGENEQFF TGCAGTGGAGATCACCTAGCGGGAGAAAATGAGCAGTTCTTC
TRBJ2-7 medium-sized TRBV7-8 TRBD2 CASSLVKRTSGGLYRF TGTGCCAGCAGCTTAGTTAAGCGGACTAGCGGAGGCCTTTACCGCTTC
TRBJ2-1 . TRBV5-4 TRBD2 CASSWTSVGCYNEQFF TGTGCCAGCAGCTGGACTAGCGTGGGGTGCTACAATGAGCAGTTCTTC
TRBJ2-7 . TRBV25-1 TRBD2 CASSEYKLAGGPGEQYF TGTGCCAGCAGTGAATATAAGCTAGCGGGAGGGCCGGGTGAGCAGTACTTC
TRBJ1-6 medium-sized TRBV7-6 . CASSLRGARNSPLHF TGTGCCAGCAGCTTACGGGGGGCGCGCAATTCACCCCTCCACTTT
TRBJ2-1 . TRBV7-6 TRBD2 CASSLVLAGDNGQFF TGTGCCAGCAGCTTGGTACTAGCGGGAGATAATGGGCAGTTCTTC
TRBJ2-7 . TRBV5-4 . CASSVSPGQGEEQYF TGTGCCAGCAGCGTATCCCCCGGGCAGGGTGAAGAGCAGTACTTC
TRBJ2-1 . TRBV7-3 . CASSFSSWDNEQFF TGTGCCAGCAGCTTTTCTAGTTGGGACAATGAGCAGTTCTTC
TRBJ2-7 . TRBV10-3 . CAIRKKGLPNEQYF TGTGCCATCAGAAAAAAAGGGCTCCCCAACGAGCAGTACTTC
TRBJ2-3 once TRBV19 TRBD1 CATRQGGTDTQYF TGTGCCACCCGACAGGGGGGCACAGATACGCAGTATTTT